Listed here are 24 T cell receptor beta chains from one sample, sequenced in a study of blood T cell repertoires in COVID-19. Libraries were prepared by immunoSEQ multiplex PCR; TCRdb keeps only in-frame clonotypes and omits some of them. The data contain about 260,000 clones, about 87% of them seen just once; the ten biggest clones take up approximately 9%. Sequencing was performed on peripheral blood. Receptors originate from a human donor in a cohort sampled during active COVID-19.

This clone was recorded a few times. Written as DNA, the CDR3 is TGTGCCAGCACGATTCAGGGAATCGACTATGGCTACACCTTC. This translates into CASTIQGIDYGYTF. The chain has TRBV19 and TRBJ1-2; D perhaps matches TRBD1 (5 bases). The germline CDR1 and CDR2 sequences are LNHDA and SQIVND (reference sequence). V lost 9 bases and J lost 3, with 17 bases in between. The CDR3 has 14 amino acids.

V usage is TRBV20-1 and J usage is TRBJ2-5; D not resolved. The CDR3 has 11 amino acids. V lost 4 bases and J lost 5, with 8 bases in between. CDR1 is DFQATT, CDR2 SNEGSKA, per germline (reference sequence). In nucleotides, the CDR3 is TGCAGTGCTACGAACGGTGAGACCCAGTACTTC. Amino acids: CSATNGETQYF.

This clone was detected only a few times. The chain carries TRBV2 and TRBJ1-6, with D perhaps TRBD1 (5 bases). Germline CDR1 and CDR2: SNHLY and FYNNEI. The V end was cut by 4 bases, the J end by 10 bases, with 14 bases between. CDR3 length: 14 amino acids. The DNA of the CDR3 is TGTGCCAGCAGTGTGGTCAGGGAAGGGTCACCCCTCCACTTT. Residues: CASSVVREGSPLHF.

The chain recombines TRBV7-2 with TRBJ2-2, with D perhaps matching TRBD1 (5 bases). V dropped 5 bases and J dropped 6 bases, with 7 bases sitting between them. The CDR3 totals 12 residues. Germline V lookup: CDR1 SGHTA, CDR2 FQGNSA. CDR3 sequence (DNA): TGTGCCAGCAGCCCACAGGCCGGGGAGCTGTTTTTT. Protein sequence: CASSPQAGELFF.

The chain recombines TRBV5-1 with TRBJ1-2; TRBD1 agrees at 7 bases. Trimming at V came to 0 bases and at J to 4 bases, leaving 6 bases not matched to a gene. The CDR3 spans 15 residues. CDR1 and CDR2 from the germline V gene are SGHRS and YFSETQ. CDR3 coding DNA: TGCGCCAGCAGCTTGGAGACAGGGCGCCTCTATGGCTACACCTTC. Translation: CASSLETGRLYGYTF.

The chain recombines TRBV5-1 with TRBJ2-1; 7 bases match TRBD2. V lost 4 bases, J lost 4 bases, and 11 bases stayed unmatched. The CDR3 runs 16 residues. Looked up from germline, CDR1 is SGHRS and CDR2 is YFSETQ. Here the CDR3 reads CASSPDLAGTYNEQFF. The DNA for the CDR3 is TGCGCCAGCAGCCCCGATTTAGCGGGTACGTACAATGAGCAGTTCTTC.

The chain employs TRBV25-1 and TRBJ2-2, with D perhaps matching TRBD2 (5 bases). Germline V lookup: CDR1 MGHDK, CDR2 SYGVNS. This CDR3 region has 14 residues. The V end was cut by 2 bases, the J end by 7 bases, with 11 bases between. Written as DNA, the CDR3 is TGTGCCAGCAGTGAAACAGCGGCAGGCGGGGAGCTGTTTTTT. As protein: CASSETAAGGELFF.

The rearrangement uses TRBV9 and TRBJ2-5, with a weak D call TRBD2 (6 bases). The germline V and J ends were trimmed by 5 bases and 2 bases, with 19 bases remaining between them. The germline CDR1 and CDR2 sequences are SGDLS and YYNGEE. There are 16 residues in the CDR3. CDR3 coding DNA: TGTGCCAGCAGTGCCACTAAGACTAGTTTTCAAGAGACCCAGTACTTC. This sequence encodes CASSATKTSFQETQYF. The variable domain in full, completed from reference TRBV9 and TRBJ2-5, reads DSGVTQTPKHLITATGQRVTLRCSPRSGDLSVYWYQQSLDQGLQFLIQYYNGEERAKGNILERFSAQQFPDLHSELNLSSLELGDSALYFCASSATKTSFQETQYFGPGTRLLVL.

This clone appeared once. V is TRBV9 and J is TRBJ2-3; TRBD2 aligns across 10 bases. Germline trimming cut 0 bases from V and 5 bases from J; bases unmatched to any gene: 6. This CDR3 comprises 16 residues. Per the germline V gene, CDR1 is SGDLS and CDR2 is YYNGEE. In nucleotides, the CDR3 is TGTGCCAGCAGCGTAGACAGCGGGGGGGTGCTAGATACGCAGTATTTT. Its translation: CASSVDSGGVLDTQYF.

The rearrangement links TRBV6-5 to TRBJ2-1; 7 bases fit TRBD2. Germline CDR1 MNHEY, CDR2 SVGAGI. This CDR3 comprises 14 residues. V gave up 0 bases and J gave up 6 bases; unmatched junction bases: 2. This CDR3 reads CASSYSRTSNEQFF. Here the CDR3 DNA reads TGTGCCAGCAGTTACTCCCGGACTAGCAATGAGCAGTTCTTC.

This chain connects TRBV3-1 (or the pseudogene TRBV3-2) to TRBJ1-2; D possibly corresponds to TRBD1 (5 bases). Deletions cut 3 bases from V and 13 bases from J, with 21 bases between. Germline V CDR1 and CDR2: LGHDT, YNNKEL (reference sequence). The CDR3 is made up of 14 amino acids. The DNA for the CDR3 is TGTGCCAGCAGCCAGGGGCAGGTCCTAGGGCAGTTCACCTTC. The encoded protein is CASSQGQVLGQFTF.

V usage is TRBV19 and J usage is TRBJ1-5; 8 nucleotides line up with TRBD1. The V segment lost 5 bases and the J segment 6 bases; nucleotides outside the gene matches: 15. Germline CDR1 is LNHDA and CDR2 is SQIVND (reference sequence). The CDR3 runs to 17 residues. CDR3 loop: CASSGGTGRGQGQPQHF. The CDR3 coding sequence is TGTGCCAGTAGTGGGGGAACGGGCAGGGGGCAGGGTCAGCCCCAGCATTTT.

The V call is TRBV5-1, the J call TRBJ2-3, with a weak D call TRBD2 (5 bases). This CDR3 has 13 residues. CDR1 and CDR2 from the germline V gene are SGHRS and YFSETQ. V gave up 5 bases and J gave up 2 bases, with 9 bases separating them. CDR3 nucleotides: TGCGCCAGCAGTACGGGGTTCACAGATACGCAGTATTTT. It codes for CASSTGFTDTQYF.

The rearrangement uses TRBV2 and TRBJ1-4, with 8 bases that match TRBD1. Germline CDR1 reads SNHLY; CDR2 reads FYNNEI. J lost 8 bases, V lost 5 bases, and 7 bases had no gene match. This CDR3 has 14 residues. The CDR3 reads CASSPLQGGEKLFF. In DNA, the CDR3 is TGTGCCAGCAGTCCTTTACAGGGGGGGGAAAAACTGTTTTTT.

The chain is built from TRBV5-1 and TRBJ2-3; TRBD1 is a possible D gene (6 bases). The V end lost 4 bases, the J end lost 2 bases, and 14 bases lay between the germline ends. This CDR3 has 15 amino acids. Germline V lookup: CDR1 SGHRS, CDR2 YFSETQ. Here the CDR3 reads CASSITGPNTDTQYF. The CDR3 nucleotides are TGCGCCAGCAGCATCACAGGGCCCAACACAGATACGCAGTATTTT.

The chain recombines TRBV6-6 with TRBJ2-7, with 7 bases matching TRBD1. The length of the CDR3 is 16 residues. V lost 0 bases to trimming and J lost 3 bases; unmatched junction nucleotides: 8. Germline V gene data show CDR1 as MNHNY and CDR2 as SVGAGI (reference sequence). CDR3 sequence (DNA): TGTGCCAGCAGTTACTCTGAGGGGGCTTTTCTCTACGAGCAGTACTTC. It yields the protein CASSYSEGAFLYEQYF.

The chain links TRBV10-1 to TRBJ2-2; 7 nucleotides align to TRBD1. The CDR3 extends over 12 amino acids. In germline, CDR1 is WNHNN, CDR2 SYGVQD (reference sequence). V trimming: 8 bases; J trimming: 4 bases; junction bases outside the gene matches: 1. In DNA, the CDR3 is TGCGCCAGCTCAGGGGGCACCGGGGAGCTGTTTTTT. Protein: CASSGGTGELFF.

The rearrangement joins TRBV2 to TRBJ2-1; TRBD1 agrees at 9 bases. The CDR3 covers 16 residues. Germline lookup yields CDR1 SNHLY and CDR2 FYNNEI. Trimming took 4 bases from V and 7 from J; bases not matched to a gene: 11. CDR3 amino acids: CASSANTGTGRNEQFF. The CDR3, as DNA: TGTGCCAGCAGTGCTAATACCGGGACAGGGAGGAATGAGCAGTTCTTC.

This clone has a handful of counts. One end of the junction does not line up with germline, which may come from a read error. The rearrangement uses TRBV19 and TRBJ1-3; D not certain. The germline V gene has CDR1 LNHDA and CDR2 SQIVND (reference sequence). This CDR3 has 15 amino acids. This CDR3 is CASSPHKSGGKTIYF. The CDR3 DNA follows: TGTGCCAGTAGTCCCCATAAGAGTGGCGGAAAAACCATATATTTT.

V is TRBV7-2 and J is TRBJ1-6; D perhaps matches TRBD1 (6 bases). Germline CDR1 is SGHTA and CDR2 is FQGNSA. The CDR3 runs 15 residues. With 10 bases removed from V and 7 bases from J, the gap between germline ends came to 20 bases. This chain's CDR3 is CATRIGQGSNSPLHF. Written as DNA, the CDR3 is TGTGCCACCCGAATTGGGCAGGGGAGCAATTCACCCCTCCACTTT.

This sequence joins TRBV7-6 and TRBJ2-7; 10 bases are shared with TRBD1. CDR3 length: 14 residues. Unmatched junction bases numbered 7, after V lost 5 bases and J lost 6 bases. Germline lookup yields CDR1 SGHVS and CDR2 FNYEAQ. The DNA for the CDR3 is TGTGCCAGCAGCCCCTTGACAGGGGGCCCCGAGCAGTACTTC. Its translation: CASSPLTGGPEQYF.

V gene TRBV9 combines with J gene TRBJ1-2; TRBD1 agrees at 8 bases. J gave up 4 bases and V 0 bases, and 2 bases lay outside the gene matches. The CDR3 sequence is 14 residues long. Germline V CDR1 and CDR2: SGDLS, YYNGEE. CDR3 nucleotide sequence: TGTGCCAGCAGCGTAGCACAGGGGGGCTATGGCTACACCTTC. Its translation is CASSVAQGGYGYTF. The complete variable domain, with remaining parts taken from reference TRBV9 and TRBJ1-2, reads DSGVTQTPKHLITATGQRVTLRCSPRSGDLSVYWYQQSLDQGLQFLIQYYNGEERAKGNILERFSAQQFPDLHSELNLSSLELGDSALYFCASSVAQGGYGYTFGSGTRLTVV.

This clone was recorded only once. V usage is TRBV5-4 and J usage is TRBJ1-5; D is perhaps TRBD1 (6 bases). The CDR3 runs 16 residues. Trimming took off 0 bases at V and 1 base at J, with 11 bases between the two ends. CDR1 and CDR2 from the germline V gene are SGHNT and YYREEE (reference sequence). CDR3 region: CASSLGGQRSNQPQHF. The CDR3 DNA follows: TGTGCCAGCAGCTTGGGGGGGCAACGCAGCAATCAGCCCCAGCATTTT.

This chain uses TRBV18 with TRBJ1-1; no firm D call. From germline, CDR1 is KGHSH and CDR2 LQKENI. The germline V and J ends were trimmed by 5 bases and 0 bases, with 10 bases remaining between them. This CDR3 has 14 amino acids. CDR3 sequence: CASSASTVNTEAFF. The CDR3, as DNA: TGTGCCAGCTCAGCAAGTACAGTGAACACTGAAGCTTTCTTT.